The 20 T cell receptor beta chains below all came from one sample that was sequenced in a study of blood T cell repertoires in COVID-19. Here immunoSEQ multiplex PCR was the method, and the copy in TCRdb shows in-frame clones only, minus some. In the table there are about 55,000 clones, roughly 86% of which are singletons. Sequenced material: peripheral blood. Receptors originate from a woman older than 75 with acute or convalescent COVID-19.

This clone appeared a single time. This chain connects TRBV7-9 to TRBJ1-1, with D possibly TRBD1 on 6 matching bases. CDR3 length: 13 amino acids. V was cut by 0 bases and J by 10 bases, with 12 bases left in between. Germline V CDR1 and CDR2: SEHNR, FQNEAQ (reference sequence). DNA for the CDR3: TGTGCCAGCAGCTTAGCTAACAGGGATGGAGCTTTCTTT. It translates to CASSLANRDGAFF.

The chain carries TRBV28 and TRBJ1-5; possible D gene TRBD1, 6 bases. The CDR3 consists of 14 residues. Per germline, CDR1 MDHEN and CDR2 SYDVKM. Trimming removed 5 bases from V and 1 base from J, with 9 bases in between. CDR3 sequence: CASSLTGSNQPQHF. The CDR3 bases are TGTGCCAGCAGTCTTACAGGGAGCAATCAGCCCCAGCATTTT.

This chain links TRBV18 with TRBJ1-2; no definite D call. V lost 0 bases, J lost 0 bases, and 8 bases lay in between. Germline values: CDR1 KGHSH, CDR2 LQKENI. This CDR3 contains 15 residues. Written as DNA, the CDR3 is TGTGCCAGCTCACCACCGTCAGGATCTAACTATGGCTACACCTTC. Translating it yields CASSPPSGSNYGYTF.

The chain recombines TRBV28 with TRBJ2-7, with 8 positions matching TRBD1. The germline V gene has CDR1 MDHEN and CDR2 SYDVKM. V was clipped by 8 bases and J by 2 bases; unmatched bases: 11. The CDR3 is 15 residues long. The CDR3 DNA is TGTGCCAGCGGGAACCCAGGGGGCCAAACCTACGAGCAGTACTTC. Translating it yields CASGNPGGQTYEQYF. The full variable domain, its missing parts supplied by reference TRBV28 and TRBJ2-7, is DVKVTQSSRYLVKRTGEKVFLECVQDMDHENMFWYRQDPGLGLRLIYFSYDVKMKEKGDIPEGYSVSREKKERFSLILESASTNQTSMYLCASGNPGGQTYEQYFGPGTRLTVT.

V gene TRBV6-5 combines with J gene TRBJ2-1, with 9 bases identical to TRBD1. Trimming cost V 8 bases and J 7 bases; bases outside gene matches: 3. The CDR3 is 12 amino acids. The germline V gene has CDR1 MNHEY and CDR2 SVGAGI. CDR3 bases: TGTGCCAGCCGGACAGGGGTGAATGAGCAGTTCTTC. Translation: CASRTGVNEQFF.

V and J are TRBV15 and TRBJ2-7, with D hard to call. The germline gives CDR1 LNHNV, CDR2 YYDKDF (reference sequence). V was shortened by 0 bases and J by 0 bases, with 6 bases between the two germline ends. This CDR3 has 14 residues. In DNA form, the CDR3 reads TGTGCCACCAGCAGAGAACAGTTCTCCTACGAGCAGTACTTC. Amino acid sequence: CATSREQFSYEQYF.

J is TRBJ2-7 and V is TRBV30, with TRBD1 as a possible D gene (6 bases). There are 14 residues in the CDR3. Germline CDR1 reads GTSNPN; CDR2 reads SVGIG (reference sequence). The ends were cut back, 1 base at V and 7 bases at J, with 17 bases in the middle. CDR3 bases: TGTGCCTGGAGTGCAGGGGACGTGACTCGAGAGCAGTACTTC. It encodes CAWSAGDVTREQYF.

This chain uses TRBV12-3 or TRBV12-4 with TRBJ2-1; D might be TRBD2 (6 bases). CDR3 length equals 13 residues. The germline V and J ends were trimmed by 6 bases and 5 bases, with 11 bases remaining between them. For the CDR3, the DNA is TGTGCCAGCAGCTCTAGCGTAAACAATGAGCAGTTCTTC. It translates to CASSSSVNNEQFF.

The J gene is TRBJ2-3, the V gene TRBV14, with 7 bases aligning to TRBD1. Unmatched junction bases numbered 4, after V lost 4 bases and J lost 0 bases. CDR3 length: 15 amino acids. Germline CDR1 SGHDN, CDR2 FVKESK. This CDR3 is CASSPRTGSTDTQYF. DNA for the CDR3: TGTGCCAGCAGCCCTCGGACAGGAAGCACAGATACGCAGTATTTT.

J is TRBJ1-5 and V is TRBV6-5; weak D call: TRBD1 (6 bases). From germline, CDR1 is MNHEY and CDR2 SVGAGI. Trimming shortened V by 0 bases and J by 5 bases, and 11 bases separated the two germline ends. The CDR3 is 15 amino acids. The CDR3 coding sequence is TGTGCCAGCAGTTACTCGAAGGCAGGGGATCAGCCCCAGCATTTT. Its translation is CASSYSKAGDQPQHF.

CDR3: CAIAEGSSYNSPLHF. As DNA, the CDR3 is TGTGCCATTGCTGAAGGGAGCTCCTATAATTCACCCCTCCACTTT. V is TRBV6-6 and J is TRBJ1-6, with D hard to call. Trimming removed 10 bases at V and 0 bases at J, with 13 bases between. The V gene's germline CDR1 is MNHNY and CDR2 SVGAGI (reference sequence). CDR3 length: 15 amino acids.

This chain links TRBV18 with TRBJ1-1, with D possibly TRBD1 on 6 matching bases. Germline CDR1 and CDR2: KGHSH and LQKENI. The CDR3 is made up of 14 amino acids. Trimming cost V 3 bases and J 5 bases, with 13 bases left between them. CDR3 residues: CASSPLVGATEAFF. The CDR3 DNA reads as TGTGCCAGCTCACCCCTGGTGGGGGCAACTGAAGCTTTCTTT. Full variable domain (rest looked up from reference TRBV18 and TRBJ1-1): NAGVMQNPRHLVRRRGQEARLRCSPMKGHSHVYWYRQLPEEGLKFMVYLQKENIIDESGMPKERFSAEFPKEGPSILRIQQVVRGDSAAYFCASSPLVGATEAFFGQGTRLTVV.

There are a few counts of this clone. The chain is built from TRBV5-6 and TRBJ2-6; 9 nucleotides match TRBD1. The CDR3 is made up of 17 amino acids. Germline loops: CDR1 SGHDT, CDR2 YYEEEE. V shed 3 bases, J shed 0 bases, and the junction held 4 bases outside the gene matches. CDR3 coding DNA: TGTGCCAGCAGCTCCGGGACAGGGACCTCTGGGGCCAACGTCCTGACTTTC. Translation gives CASSSGTGTSGANVLTF.

Regarding this clone: An end of the junction does not agree with germline; a read error may underlie this. The rearrangement joins TRBV7-7 to TRBJ2-2; 7 bases fit TRBD1. The V gene's germline CDR1 is SSHAT and CDR2 FNYEAQ (reference sequence). The CDR3 spans 15 residues. The CDR3 nucleotides are TGTGCTAGCAGCTTAAATCAGGGGGATAACGGGGAGCTGTTTTTT. Its translation: CASSLNQGDNGELFF.

CDR3: CASSRGQTYGYTF. CDR3 nucleotide sequence: TGTGCCAGCAGCAGGGGACAGACCTATGGCTACACCTTC. The V call is TRBV11-1, the J call TRBJ1-2; TRBD1 aligns across 7 bases. V was pared by 5 bases and J by 4 bases, with 4 bases of the junction left unmatched. Germline CDR1 reads SGHAT; CDR2 reads FQDESV (reference sequence). This CDR3 is built from 13 residues.

The V and J genes are TRBV13 and TRBJ2-1; 12 bases line up with TRBD2. Germline V CDR1 and CDR2: PRHDT, FYEKMQ (reference sequence). V lost 5 bases and J lost 10; bases outside the gene matches: 9. CDR3 length: 15 residues. The DNA of the CDR3 is TGTGCCAGCAGCGAGGGACTAGCGGGCGTTGGGGAGCAGTTCTTC. Translated: CASSEGLAGVGEQFF.

Notes on this clone: Its ends do not fully match the called genes, so a read error is possible. The rearrangement uses TRBV7-9 and TRBJ2-1; perhaps TRBD1 as D (6 bases). Germline CDR1 SEHNR, CDR2 FQNEAQ (reference sequence). The CDR3 has 13 amino acids. The CDR3 here is CASSLVGDKEQFF. The DNA for the CDR3 is TGTGCCAGCAGCTTAGTAGGGGACAAAGAGCAGTTCTTC.

V usage is TRBV3-1 (or the pseudogene TRBV3-2) and J usage is TRBJ1-1; maybe TRBD1 (5 bases). This CDR3 has 13 residues. The germline V gene has CDR1 LGHDT and CDR2 YNNKEL (reference sequence). V gave up 3 bases and J gave up 1 base, with 6 bases separating them. The CDR3 is CASSHRGNTEAFF. Written as DNA, the CDR3 is TGTGCCAGCAGCCATAGGGGGAACACTGAAGCTTTCTTT.

This clone was detected a few times. V and J are TRBV19 and TRBJ1-2; 8 bases line up with TRBD1. The V gene's germline CDR1 is LNHDA and CDR2 SQIVND (reference sequence). CDR3 length: 15 amino acids. CDR3 sequence reads: CAVRMGQGAFYGYTF. The CDR3 nucleotides are TGTGCGGTGAGAATGGGGCAGGGGGCATTCTATGGCTACACCTTC. Combining the CDR3 with reference TRBV19 and TRBJ1-2 gives the whole variable domain DGGITQSPKYLFRKEGQNVTLSCEQNLNHDAMYWYRQDPGQGLRLIYYSQIVNDFQKGDIAEGYSVSREKKESFPLTVTSAQKNPTAFYLCAVRMGQGAFYGYTFGSGTRLTVV.

The rearrangement uses TRBV5-1 and TRBJ2-7, with 9 positions matching TRBD2. J gave up 2 bases and V 0 bases, and 6 bases lay outside the gene matches. The CDR3 covers 16 residues. The germline V gene encodes CDR1 SGHRS and CDR2 YFSETQ. CDR3 bases: TGCGCCAGCAGCTTGGGTCCAGCGGGGGGTACCTACGAGCAGTACTTC. This translates into CASSLGPAGGTYEQYF.